What follows are 14 T cell receptor beta chains derived from one specimen sequenced in a study of T cells after yellow fever vaccination. Via MiXCR, TCRdb re-called the 5' RACE reads, giving one row per CDR3 protein. This sample has approximately 580,000 distinct CDR3 sequences, with less than 20% found just once. The input for sequencing was PBMCs, taken more than 4 days after the first yellow fever vaccination. These receptor sequences come from a man aged 18 to 30 who received the YFV17D yellow fever vaccine.

The gene calls are TRBV5-1 and TRBJ2-7; maybe TRBD1 (5 bases). CDR1 is SGHRS and CDR2 is YFSETQ in the germline V gene. CDR3 length: 15 residues. The V and J ends lost 5 bases and 4 bases respectively, with 19 bases between them. CDR3 sequence: CASRARQIEAYEQYF. The CDR3 DNA reads as TGCGCCAGCAGAGCTAGACAGATAGAAGCTTACGAGCAGTACTTC.

This clonotype has a count of ten or more. The rearrangement links TRBV5-1 to TRBJ2-4; D may be TRBD1 (7 bases). Germline V gives CDR1 SGHRS, CDR2 YFSETQ. The germline V and J ends were trimmed by 0 bases and 7 bases, with 17 bases remaining between them. CDR3 length: 16 amino acids. The CDR3 bases are TGCGCCAGCAGCTTGGCCGTACGACAGGGAGGTAACATTCAGTACTTC. It specifies CASSLAVRQGGNIQYF.

This sequence joins TRBV24-1 and TRBJ1-5, with TRBD1 matching over 7 bases. The CDR3 covers 13 residues. From germline, CDR1 is KGHDR and CDR2 SFDVKD. V trimming: 3 bases; J trimming: 16 bases; junction bases outside the gene matches: 11. The CDR3 sequence: CATSDPTGEAAHF. The CDR3 bases are TGTGCCACCAGTGATCCAACAGGGGAGGCTGCTCATTTT.

This clonotype was picked up many times. The chain employs TRBV5-1 and TRBJ2-1; D gene ambiguous. The CDR3 runs 13 residues. V lost 0 bases and J 4 bases, leaving 5 bases between the germline ends. Germline V gene data show CDR1 as SGHRS and CDR2 as YFSETQ. This chain's CDR3 is CASSLGWYNEQFF. DNA for the CDR3: TGCGCCAGCAGCTTGGGGTGGTACAATGAGCAGTTCTTC.

The table lists this clonotype with a few counts. The chain uses TRBV29-1 and TRBJ1-1; D is uncertain. Germline V gives CDR1 SQVTM, CDR2 ANQGSEA. Trimming shortened V by 6 bases and J by 8 bases, and 13 bases separated the two germline ends. CDR3 length: 11 residues. The CDR3 protein is CSVRALSEAFF. CDR3 in DNA: TGCAGCGTAAGGGCGCTATCGGAAGCTTTCTTT.

This sequence joins TRBV6-5 and TRBJ2-7, with D perhaps matching TRBD1 or TRBD2 (5 bases each). This CDR3 has 13 amino acids. V dropped 4 bases and J dropped 4 bases, with 11 bases sitting between them. Germline V gives CDR1 MNHEY, CDR2 SVGAGI. CDR3 amino acids: CASSFRDGYEQYF. The CDR3 DNA is TGTGCCAGCAGTTTCCGGGACGGATACGAGCAGTACTTC.

This clonotype appeared once. The rearrangement uses TRBV19 and TRBJ2-1; possible D gene TRBD2, 5 bases. The CDR3 runs to 12 residues. The germline V gene encodes CDR1 LNHDA and CDR2 SQIVND (reference sequence). Deletions cut 6 bases from V and 5 bases from J, with 8 bases between. The CDR3 is CASRVGDNEQFF. The CDR3 DNA reads TGTGCCAGTAGAGTGGGAGACAATGAGCAGTTCTTC.

This clonotype was detected a few times. The chain uses TRBV7-9 and TRBJ1-6, with 7 positions matching TRBD1. Germline CDR1 and CDR2: SEHNR and FQNEAQ (reference sequence). V lost 3 bases, J lost 12 bases, and 17 bases stayed unmatched. CDR3 length equals 17 residues. The CDR3 region is CASSFKSGTVLLGPLHF. The CDR3 nucleotides read TGTGCCAGCAGCTTTAAGAGCGGGACAGTCCTATTGGGACCCCTCCACTTT.

The V gene is TRBV18, the J gene TRBJ1-4, with TRBD1 as a possible D gene (5 bases). The CDR3 contains 14 residues. Between the trimmed V and J ends, which lost 6 bases and 4 bases, there was a span of 12 bases. Germline V gene sequence: CDR1 KGHSH, CDR2 LQKENI. The chain's CDR3 is CASSPRVINEKLFF. CDR3 bases: TGTGCCAGCTCGCCCAGGGTTATTAATGAAAAACTGTTTTTT.

The chain carries TRBV7-8 and TRBJ2-6; perhaps TRBD1 as D (5 bases). Germline V gene sequence: CDR1 SGHVS, CDR2 FQNEAQ. V lost 2 bases and J 0 bases, leaving 14 bases between the germline ends. The CDR3 extends over 18 amino acids. The CDR3 nucleotides read TGTGCCAGCAGCTTACGGCTTGGGGCACTCTCTGGGGCCAACGTCCTGACTTTC. Translation gives CASSLRLGALSGANVLTF.

The chain carries TRBV20-1 and TRBJ1-4; D may be TRBD1 (6 bases). CDR3 size: 13 residues. Germline CDR1 DFQATT, CDR2 SNEGSKA (reference sequence). V lost 3 bases, J lost 6 bases, and 11 bases lay in between. In DNA form, the CDR3 reads TGCAGTGCTAGCGAGGGGGATGATGAAAAACTGTTTTTT. It codes for CSASEGDDEKLFF.

This clonotype was detected a few times. V gene TRBV7-2 combines with J gene TRBJ1-1, with a weak D call TRBD1 (5 bases). The V gene lost 6 bases and the J gene lost 5 bases, with 13 bases spanning the gap. Germline V gene sequence: CDR1 SGHTA, CDR2 FQGNSA. CDR3 size: 13 residues. CDR3 amino acids: CASSGASETEAFF. The CDR3 nucleotides are TGTGCCAGCAGTGGGGCGTCGGAGACTGAAGCTTTCTTT.

This clonotype was seen more than once but under ten times. The CDR3 DNA reads as TGTGCCAGCATTTATTCCAGGGATTCACCCCTCCACTTT. Translating it yields CASIYSRDSPLHF. The V gene is TRBV7-2, the J gene TRBJ1-6; a weak D match, TRBD1 (5 bases). Trimming left V 7 bases short and J 8 bases short, with 12 bases between. This CDR3 has 13 residues. Germline CDR1 is SGHTA and CDR2 is FQGNSA. The entire variable domain, with the rest obtained from reference TRBV7-2 and TRBJ1-6, is as follows: GAGVSQSPSNKVTEKGKDVELRCDPISGHTALYWYRQSLGQGLEFLIYFQGNSAPDKSGLPSDRFSAERTGGSVSTLTIQRTQQEDSAVYLCASIYSRDSPLHFGNGTRLTVT.

This rearrangement joins TRBV5-1 to TRBJ1-6; D gene unclear. The V gene's germline CDR1 is SGHRS and CDR2 YFSETQ. The V end lost 0 bases, the J end lost 0 bases, and 7 bases lay between the germline ends. The CDR3 loop spans 16 amino acids. Here the CDR3 DNA reads TGCGCCAGCAGCTTGGTTCAAAGCTCCTATAATTCACCCCTCCACTTT. It encodes CASSLVQSSYNSPLHF.